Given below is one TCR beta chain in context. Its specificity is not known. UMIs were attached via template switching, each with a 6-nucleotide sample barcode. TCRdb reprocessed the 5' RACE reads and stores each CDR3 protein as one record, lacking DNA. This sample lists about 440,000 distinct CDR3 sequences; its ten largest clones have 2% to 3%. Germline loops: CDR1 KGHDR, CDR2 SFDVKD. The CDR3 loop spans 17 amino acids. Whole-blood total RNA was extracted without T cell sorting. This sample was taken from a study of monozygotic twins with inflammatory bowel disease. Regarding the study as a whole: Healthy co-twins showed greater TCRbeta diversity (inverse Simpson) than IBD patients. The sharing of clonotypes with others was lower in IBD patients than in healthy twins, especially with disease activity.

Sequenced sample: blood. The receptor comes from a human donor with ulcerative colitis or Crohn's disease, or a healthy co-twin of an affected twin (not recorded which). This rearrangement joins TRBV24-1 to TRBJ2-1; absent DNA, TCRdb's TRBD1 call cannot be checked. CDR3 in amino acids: CATSGFVMGRAYNEQFF.